This is a list of T cell receptor beta chains from one sample in a study of CD8+ T cells in alopecia areata. Assay: immunoSEQ multiplex PCR; the TCRdb copy retains only in-frame clones and omits some. The sample lists some 100,000 clones, 35% to 40% occurring once. Sequencing was done on a sample of CD4+ T cells sorted from blood. The receptors derive from a human donor with alopecia areata. CDR3s include the opening cysteine and the closing phenylalanine or tryptophan. Fields, in order: D gene, clone size, V gene, J gene, CDR3 DNA, CDR3 protein. D genes are given only for firm matches. Some rows have no size entry. The others give once, few or many, or a class for an expanded clone.

D: TRBD2; size: .; V: TRBV5-1; J: TRBJ2-1; DNA: TGCGCCAGCAGCACCCCGACTAGCGGGGGGGTTGACAATGAGCAGTTCTTC; CDR3: CASSTPTSGGVDNEQFF
D: .; size: .; V: TRBV7-7; J: TRBJ2-5; DNA: TGTGCTAGCAGCTTAACCAGACTCGCTCAAGAGACCCAGTACTTC; CDR3: CASSLTRLAQETQYF
D: .; size: .; V: TRBV5-1; J: TRBJ1-5; DNA: TGCGCCAGCAGCCCCTGGGGCAATCAGCCCCAGCATTTT; CDR3: CASSPWGNQPQHF
D: .; size: .; V: TRBV29-1; J: TRBJ1-1; DNA: TGCAGCGTTGAAGATCGTCGTCAGTTGAACACTGAAGCTTTCTTT; CDR3: CSVEDRRQLNTEAFF
D: TRBD1; size: .; V: TRBV29-1; J: TRBJ1-4; DNA: TGCAGCGTACAGGGGGCAACTAATGAAAAACTGTTTTTT; CDR3: CSVQGATNEKLFF
D: TRBD1; size: few; V: TRBV29-1; J: TRBJ2-2; DNA: TGCAGCGTTCCCCAACAGGGGGCCTCCACCGGGGAGCTGTTTTTT; CDR3: CSVPQQGASTGELFF
D: TRBD1; size: .; V: TRBV4-2; J: TRBJ2-7; DNA: TGTGCCAGCAGCCCAAGACAGGGATCCTACGAGCAGTACTTC; CDR3: CASSPRQGSYEQYF
D: .; size: .; V: TRBV23-1; J: TRBJ2-7; DNA: TGCGCCAGCAGTACCGGGACACACTACGAGCAGTACTTC; CDR3: CASSTGTHYEQYF
D: .; size: few; V: TRBV29-1; J: TRBJ1-2; DNA: TGCAGCGTCAGGGAGGGTTCCTATGGCTACACCTTC; CDR3: CSVREGSYGYTF
D: TRBD2; size: few; V: TRBV10-3; J: TRBJ2-7; DNA: TGTGCCATCAGCACCGGGACTAGCTACGAGCAGTACTTC; CDR3: CAISTGTSYEQYF
D: .; size: .; V: TRBV7-2; J: TRBJ2-2; DNA: TGTGCCAGCAGCAAAAGACAGTCGACCGGGGAGCTGTTTTTT; CDR3: CASSKRQSTGELFF
D: .; size: .; V: TRBV29-1; J: TRBJ2-7; DNA: TGCAGCGCTGGGGCGCCAGGGGCGACCAGGGGCGAGCAGTACTTC; CDR3: CSAGAPGATRGEQYF
D: .; size: .; V: TRBV4-3; J: TRBJ2-6; DNA: TGCGCCAGCAGCCCGGAGAGGGCCAACGTCCTGACTTTC; CDR3: CASSPERANVLTF
D: .; size: .; V: TRBV29-1; J: TRBJ1-1; DNA: TGCAGCGTTGAGAGGCAGCTGAACACTGAAGCTTTCTTT; CDR3: CSVERQLNTEAFF
D: TRBD1; size: .; V: TRBV4-3; J: TRBJ2-2; DNA: TGCGCCAGCAGCCGCGGACAGGGGCAGGACACCGGGGAGCTGTTTTTT; CDR3: CASSRGQGQDTGELFF
D: TRBD2; size: few; V: TRBV7-2; J: TRBJ2-5; DNA: TGTGCCAGCAGCTTAGCGCTAGGTAGCGGGAGGGCACGGGAGACCCAGTACTTC; CDR3: CASSLALGSGRARETQYF
D: .; size: .; V: TRBV29-1; J: TRBJ1-2; DNA: TGCAGCGTTGATAAGGAGATGAACTATGGCTACACCTTC; CDR3: CSVDKEMNYGYTF
D: TRBD1; size: .; V: TRBV30; J: TRBJ2-1; DNA: TGTGCCTGGAGGAGGGGACAGGGATATGAGCAGTTCTTC; CDR3: CAWRRGQGYEQFF
D: TRBD2; size: few; V: TRBV7-9; J: TRBJ2-7; DNA: TGTGCCAGCAGCGCGGCAAGGACTAGCGGACCTTTCTCCTACGAGCAGTACTTC; CDR3: CASSAARTSGPFSYEQYF
D: .; size: few; V: TRBV29-1; J: TRBJ1-1; DNA: TGCAGCGTAGAACCCCAAGCTTTCTTT; CDR3: CSVEPQAFF
D: .; size: .; V: TRBV5-1; J: TRBJ2-2; DNA: TGCGCCAGCAGCTTGATCAGGCCCGTCGGGGAGCTGTTTTTT; CDR3: CASSLIRPVGELFF
D: TRBD1; size: .; V: TRBV5-4; J: TRBJ2-7; DNA: TGTGCCAGCAGCTTGGGGGGACAGACCTACGAGCAGTACTTC; CDR3: CASSLGGQTYEQYF
D: TRBD1; size: .; V: TRBV30; J: TRBJ2-3; DNA: TGTGCCTGGAGACGGGACAGGGGGCTGGCAGATACGCAGTATTTT; CDR3: CAWRRDRGLADTQYF
D: .; size: .; V: TRBV4-2; J: TRBJ2-2; DNA: TGTGCCAGCAGCCAATTTGCGGAAAACACCGGGGAGCTGTTTTTT; CDR3: CASSQFAENTGELFF
D: .; size: few; V: TRBV5-1; J: TRBJ1-1; DNA: TGCGCCAGCACCGGAGGAGGTTTGGCTTTCTTT; CDR3: CASTGGGLAFF
D: TRBD2; size: few; V: TRBV7-2; J: TRBJ2-3; DNA: TGTGCCAGCAGCCCACGAGGCGGGAGGGGCACAGATACGCAGTATTTT; CDR3: CASSPRGGRGTDTQYF
D: .; size: few; V: TRBV29-1; J: TRBJ2-7; DNA: TGCAGCGTTGTTACAGGGCCCCCCTACGAGCAGTACTTC; CDR3: CSVVTGPPYEQYF
D: .; size: .; V: TRBV10-3; J: TRBJ1-2; DNA: TGTGCCATCAGTGACCCCGGCGGGCAGAGTGGCTATGGCTACACCTTC; CDR3: CAISDPGGQSGYGYTF
D: .; size: few; V: TRBV29-1; J: TRBJ2-3; DNA: TGCAGCGTTGAAAGCTTCACAGATACGCAGTATTTT; CDR3: CSVESFTDTQYF
D: .; size: few; V: TRBV7-9; J: TRBJ1-1; DNA: TGTGCCAGCAGCTTCACGAAACTTTGGGCGACTTTT; CDR3: CASSFTKLWATF
D: .; size: .; V: TRBV29-1; J: TRBJ2-6; DNA: TGCAGCGCCCCCGTCGGCGGGGTGAAGTCTGGGGCCAACGTCCTGACTTTC; CDR3: CSAPVGGVKSGANVLTF
D: TRBD2; size: .; V: TRBV7-2; J: TRBJ2-3; DNA: TGTGCCAGCAGCTACCGACTAGCCGGATCCAAAGATACGCAGTATTTT; CDR3: CASSYRLAGSKDTQYF
D: TRBD1; size: .; V: TRBV11-1; J: TRBJ2-5; DNA: TGTGCCAGCAGCCGGACAGGGGGCGACCAAGAGACCCAGTACTTC; CDR3: CASSRTGGDQETQYF
D: TRBD1; size: few; V: TRBV19; J: TRBJ2-4; DNA: TGTGCCAGCGCGGGACAGGGGCAAAACATTCAGTACTTC; CDR3: CASAGQGQNIQYF
D: .; size: .; V: TRBV29-1; J: TRBJ2-6; DNA: TGCAGCGTTGGGGAATCTGGGGCCAACGTCCTGACTTTC; CDR3: CSVGESGANVLTF
D: TRBD1; size: .; V: TRBV19; J: TRBJ2-3; DNA: TGTGCCAGTAGTATAGTACTTGCCGGGACAGGGGGTCAAGATACGCAGTATTTT; CDR3: CASSIVLAGTGGQDTQYF
D: .; size: few; V: TRBV27; J: TRBJ2-1; DNA: TGTGCCAGCAGTTCCCGGCTTAACAATGAGCAGTTCTTC; CDR3: CASSSRLNNEQFF
D: .; size: .; V: TRBV7-9; J: TRBJ1-2; DNA: TGTGCCAGCAGCTTAGTTAGCCAGCCTGCCGGCTACACCTTC; CDR3: CASSLVSQPAGYTF
D: TRBD1; size: .; V: TRBV28; J: TRBJ2-7; DNA: TGTGCCAGCAGTTCGGGACAGGGGTTCTACGAGCAGTACTTC; CDR3: CASSSGQGFYEQYF